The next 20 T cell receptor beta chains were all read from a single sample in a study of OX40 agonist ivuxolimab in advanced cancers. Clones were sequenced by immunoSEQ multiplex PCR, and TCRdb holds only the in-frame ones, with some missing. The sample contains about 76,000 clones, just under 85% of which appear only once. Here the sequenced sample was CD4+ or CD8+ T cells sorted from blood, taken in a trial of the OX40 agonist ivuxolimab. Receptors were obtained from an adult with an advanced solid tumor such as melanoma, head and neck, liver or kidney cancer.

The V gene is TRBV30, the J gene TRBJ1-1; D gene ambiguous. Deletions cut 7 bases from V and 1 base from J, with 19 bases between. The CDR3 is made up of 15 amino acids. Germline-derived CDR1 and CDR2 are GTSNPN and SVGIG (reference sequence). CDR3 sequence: CAFQRAVWGNTEAFF. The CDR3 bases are TGTGCCTTCCAGAGGGCCGTTTGGGGGAACACTGAAGCTTTCTTT. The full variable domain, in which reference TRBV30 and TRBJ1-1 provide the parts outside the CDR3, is SQTIHQWPATLVQPVGSPLSLECTVEGTSNPNLYWYRQAAGRGLQLLFYSVGIGQISSEVPQNLSASRPQDRQFILSSKKLLLSDSGFYLCAFQRAVWGNTEAFFGQGTRLTVV.

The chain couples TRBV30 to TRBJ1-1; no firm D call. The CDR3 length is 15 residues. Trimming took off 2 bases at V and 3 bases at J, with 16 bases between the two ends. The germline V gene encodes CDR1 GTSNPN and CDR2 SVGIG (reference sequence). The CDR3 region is CAWSLWEGVDTEAFF. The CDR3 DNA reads TGTGCCTGGAGTTTGTGGGAAGGAGTAGACACTGAAGCTTTCTTT.

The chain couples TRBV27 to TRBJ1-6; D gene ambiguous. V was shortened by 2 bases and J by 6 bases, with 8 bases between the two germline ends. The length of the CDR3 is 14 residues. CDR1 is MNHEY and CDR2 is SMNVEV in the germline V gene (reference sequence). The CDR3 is CASSLIRSNSPLHF. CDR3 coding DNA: TGTGCCAGCAGTTTAATAAGGAGTAATTCACCCCTCCACTTT.

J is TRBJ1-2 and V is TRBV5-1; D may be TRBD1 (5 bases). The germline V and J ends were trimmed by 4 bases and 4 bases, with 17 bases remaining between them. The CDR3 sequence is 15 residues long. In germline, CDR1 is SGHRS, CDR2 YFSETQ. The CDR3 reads CASSAQTEGSYGYTF. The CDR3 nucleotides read TGCGCCAGCAGCGCTCAGACAGAGGGAAGCTATGGCTACACCTTC.

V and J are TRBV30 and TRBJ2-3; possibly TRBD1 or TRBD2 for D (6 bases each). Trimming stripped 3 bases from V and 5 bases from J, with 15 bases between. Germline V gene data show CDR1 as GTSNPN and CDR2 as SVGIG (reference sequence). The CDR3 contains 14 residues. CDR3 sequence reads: CAWSGGREEDTQYF. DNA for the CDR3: TGTGCCTGGAGCGGGGGCAGGGAAGAAGATACGCAGTATTTT.

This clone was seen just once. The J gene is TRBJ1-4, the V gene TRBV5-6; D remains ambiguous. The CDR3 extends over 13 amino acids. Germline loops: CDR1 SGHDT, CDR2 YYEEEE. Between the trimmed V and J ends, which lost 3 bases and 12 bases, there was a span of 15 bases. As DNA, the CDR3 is TGTGCCAGCAGCTCCGGTCCCCTGAGGGAACTGTTTTTT. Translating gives CASSSGPLRELFF.

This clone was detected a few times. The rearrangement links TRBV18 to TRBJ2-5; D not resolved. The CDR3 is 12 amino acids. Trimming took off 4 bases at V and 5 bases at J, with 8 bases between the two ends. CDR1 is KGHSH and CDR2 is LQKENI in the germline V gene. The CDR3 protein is CASSLLLETQYF. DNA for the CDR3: TGTGCCAGCTCACTATTGTTGGAGACCCAGTACTTC.

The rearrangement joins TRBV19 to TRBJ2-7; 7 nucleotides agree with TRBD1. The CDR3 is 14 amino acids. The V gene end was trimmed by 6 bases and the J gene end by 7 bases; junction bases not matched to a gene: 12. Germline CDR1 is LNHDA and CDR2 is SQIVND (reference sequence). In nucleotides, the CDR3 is TGTGCCAGTAGATCACAGGGGCCCCTTGGAGAGCAGTACTTC. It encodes CASRSQGPLGEQYF.

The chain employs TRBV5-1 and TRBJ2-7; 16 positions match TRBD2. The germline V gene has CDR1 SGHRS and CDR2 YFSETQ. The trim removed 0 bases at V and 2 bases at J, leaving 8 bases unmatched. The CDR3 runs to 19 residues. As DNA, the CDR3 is TGCGCCAGCAGCTTGGGCCCCGGGACTAGCGGGAGGGCCGCCTACGAGCAGTACTTC. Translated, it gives CASSLGPGTSGRAAYEQYF.

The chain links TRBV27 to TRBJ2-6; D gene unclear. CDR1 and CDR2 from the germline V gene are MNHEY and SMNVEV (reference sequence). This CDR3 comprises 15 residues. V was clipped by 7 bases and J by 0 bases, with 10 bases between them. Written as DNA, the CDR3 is TGTGCCAGCACCGAATGGACCTCTGGGGCCAACGTCCTGACTTTC. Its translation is CASTEWTSGANVLTF.

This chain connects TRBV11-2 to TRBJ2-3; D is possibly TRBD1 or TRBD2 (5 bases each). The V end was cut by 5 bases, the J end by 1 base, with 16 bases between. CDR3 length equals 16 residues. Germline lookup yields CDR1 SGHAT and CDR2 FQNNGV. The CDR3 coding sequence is TGTGCCAGCAGCCTGAGGGGTGTTCCGGGCACAGATACGCAGTATTTT. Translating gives CASSLRGVPGTDTQYF.

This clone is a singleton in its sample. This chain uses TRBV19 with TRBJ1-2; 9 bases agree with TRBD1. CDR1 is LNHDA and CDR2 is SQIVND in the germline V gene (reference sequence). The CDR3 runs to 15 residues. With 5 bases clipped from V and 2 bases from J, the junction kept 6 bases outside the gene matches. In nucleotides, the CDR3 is TGTGCCAGTAGTCTCCCCGGGACAGGGAACTATGGCTACACCTTC. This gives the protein CASSLPGTGNYGYTF.

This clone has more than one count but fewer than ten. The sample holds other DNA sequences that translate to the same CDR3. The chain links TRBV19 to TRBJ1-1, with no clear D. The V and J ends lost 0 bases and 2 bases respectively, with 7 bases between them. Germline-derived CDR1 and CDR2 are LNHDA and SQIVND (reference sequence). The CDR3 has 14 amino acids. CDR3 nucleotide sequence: TGTGCCAGTAGTATAGATCGGGAAAACACTGAAGCTTTCTTT. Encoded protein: CASSIDRENTEAFF.

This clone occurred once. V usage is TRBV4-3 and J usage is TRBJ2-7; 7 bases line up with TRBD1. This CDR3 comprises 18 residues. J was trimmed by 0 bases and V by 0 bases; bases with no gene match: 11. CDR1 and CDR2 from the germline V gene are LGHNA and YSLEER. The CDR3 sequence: CASSQDLPRQGYSYEQYF. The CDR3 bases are TGCGCCAGCAGCCAAGATCTCCCGAGACAGGGATACTCCTACGAGCAGTACTTC.

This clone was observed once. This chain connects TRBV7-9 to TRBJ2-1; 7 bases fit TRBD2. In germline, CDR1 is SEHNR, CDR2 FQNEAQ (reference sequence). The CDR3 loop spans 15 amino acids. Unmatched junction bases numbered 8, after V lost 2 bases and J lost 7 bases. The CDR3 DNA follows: TGTGCCAGCAGCTTACGAATAGCGGGCCAGAATGAGCAGTTCTTC. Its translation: CASSLRIAGQNEQFF.

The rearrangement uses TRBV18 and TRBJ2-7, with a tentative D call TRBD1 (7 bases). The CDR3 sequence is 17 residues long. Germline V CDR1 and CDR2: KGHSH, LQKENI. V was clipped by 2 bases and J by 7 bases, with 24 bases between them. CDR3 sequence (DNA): TGTGCCAGCTCACCAAATCCGCTCGGCAGGGGGGCCTCGGAGCAGTACTTC. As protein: CASSPNPLGRGASEQYF. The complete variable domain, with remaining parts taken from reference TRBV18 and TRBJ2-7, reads NAGVMQNPRHLVRRRGQEARLRCSPMKGHSHVYWYRQLPEEGLKFMVYLQKENIIDESGMPKERFSAEFPKEGPSILRIQQVVRGDSAAYFCASSPNPLGRGASEQYFGPGTRLTVT.

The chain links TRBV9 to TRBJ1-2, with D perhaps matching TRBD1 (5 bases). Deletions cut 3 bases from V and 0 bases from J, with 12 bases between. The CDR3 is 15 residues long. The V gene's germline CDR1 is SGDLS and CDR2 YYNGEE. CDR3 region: CASSEDSHTNYGYTF. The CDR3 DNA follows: TGTGCCAGCAGCGAAGACAGTCACACTAACTATGGCTACACCTTC.

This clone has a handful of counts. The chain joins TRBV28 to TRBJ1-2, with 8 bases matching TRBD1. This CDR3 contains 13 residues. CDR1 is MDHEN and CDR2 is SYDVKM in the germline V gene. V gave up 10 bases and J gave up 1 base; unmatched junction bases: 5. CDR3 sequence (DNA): TGTGCCACCTTCGACAGGGGTAACTATGGCTACACCTTC. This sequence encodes CATFDRGNYGYTF.

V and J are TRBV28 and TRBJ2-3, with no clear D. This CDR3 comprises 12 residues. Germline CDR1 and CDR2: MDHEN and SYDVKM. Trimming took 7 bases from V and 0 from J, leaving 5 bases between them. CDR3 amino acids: CASTGSTDTQYF. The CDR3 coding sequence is TGTGCCAGCACCGGGAGCACAGATACGCAGTATTTT. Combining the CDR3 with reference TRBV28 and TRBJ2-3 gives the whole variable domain DVKVTQSSRYLVKRTGEKVFLECVQDMDHENMFWYRQDPGLGLRLIYFSYDVKMKEKGDIPEGYSVSREKKERFSLILESASTNQTSMYLCASTGSTDTQYFGPGTRLTVL.

CDR3 sequence (DNA): TGTGCCAGCAGGGGAGACAGGGAAGGCTACACCTTC. This gives the protein CASRGDREGYTF. The chain has TRBV28 and TRBJ1-2; 7 nucleotides agree with TRBD1. V was pared by 6 bases and J by 8 bases, with 6 bases of the junction left unmatched. The CDR3 sequence is 12 residues long. CDR1 MDHEN and CDR2 SYDVKM come from the germline V gene.